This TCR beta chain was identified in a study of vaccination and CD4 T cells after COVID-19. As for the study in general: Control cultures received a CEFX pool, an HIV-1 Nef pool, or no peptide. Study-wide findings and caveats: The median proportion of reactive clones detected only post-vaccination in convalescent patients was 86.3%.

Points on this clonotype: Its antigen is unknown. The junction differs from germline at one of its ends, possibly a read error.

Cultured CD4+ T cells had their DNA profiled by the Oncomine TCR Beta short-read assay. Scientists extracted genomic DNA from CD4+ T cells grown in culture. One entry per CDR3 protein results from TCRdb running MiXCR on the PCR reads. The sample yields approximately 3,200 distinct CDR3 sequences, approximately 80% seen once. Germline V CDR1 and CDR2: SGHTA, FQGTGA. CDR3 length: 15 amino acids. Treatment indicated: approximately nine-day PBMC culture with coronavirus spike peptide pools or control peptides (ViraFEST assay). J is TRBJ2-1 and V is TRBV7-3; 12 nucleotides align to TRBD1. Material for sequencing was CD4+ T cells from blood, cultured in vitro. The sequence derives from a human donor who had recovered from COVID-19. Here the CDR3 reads CASRRGTGGYDEQFF. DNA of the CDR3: TGTGCCAGCAGGCGAGGGACAGGGGGCTACGATGAGCAGTTCTTC. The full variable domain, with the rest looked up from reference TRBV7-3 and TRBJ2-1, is GAGVSQTPSNKVTEKGKYVELRCDPISGHTALYWYRQSLGQGPEFLIYFQGTGAADDSGLPNDRFFAVRPEGSVSTLKIQRTERGDSAVYLCASRRGTGGYDEQFFGPGTRLTVL.